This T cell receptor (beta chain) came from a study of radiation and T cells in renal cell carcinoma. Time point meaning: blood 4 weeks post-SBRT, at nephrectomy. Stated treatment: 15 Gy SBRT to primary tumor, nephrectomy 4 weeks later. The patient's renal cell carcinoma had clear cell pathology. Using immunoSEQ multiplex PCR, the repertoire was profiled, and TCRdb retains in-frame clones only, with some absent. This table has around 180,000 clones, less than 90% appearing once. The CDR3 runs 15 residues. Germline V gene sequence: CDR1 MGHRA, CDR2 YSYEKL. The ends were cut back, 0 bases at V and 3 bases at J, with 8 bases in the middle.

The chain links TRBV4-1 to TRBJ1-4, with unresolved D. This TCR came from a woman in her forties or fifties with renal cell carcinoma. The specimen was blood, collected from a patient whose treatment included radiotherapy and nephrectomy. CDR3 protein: CASSQDPSPNEKLFF. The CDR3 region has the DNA TGCGCCAGCAGCCAAGATCCCAGCCCTAATGAAAAACTGTTTTTT.